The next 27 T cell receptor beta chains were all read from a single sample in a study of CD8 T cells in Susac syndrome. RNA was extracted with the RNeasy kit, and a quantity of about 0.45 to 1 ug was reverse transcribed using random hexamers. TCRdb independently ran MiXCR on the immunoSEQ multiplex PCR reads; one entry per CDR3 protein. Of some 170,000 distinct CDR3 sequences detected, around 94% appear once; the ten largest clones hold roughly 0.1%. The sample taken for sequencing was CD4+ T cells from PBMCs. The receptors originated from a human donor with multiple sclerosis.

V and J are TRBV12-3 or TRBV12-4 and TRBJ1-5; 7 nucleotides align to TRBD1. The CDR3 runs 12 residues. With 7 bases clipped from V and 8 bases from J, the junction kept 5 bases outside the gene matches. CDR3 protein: CASTQGWEPQHF. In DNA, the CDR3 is TGTGCCAGCACACAGGGGTGGGAGCCCCAGCATTTT.

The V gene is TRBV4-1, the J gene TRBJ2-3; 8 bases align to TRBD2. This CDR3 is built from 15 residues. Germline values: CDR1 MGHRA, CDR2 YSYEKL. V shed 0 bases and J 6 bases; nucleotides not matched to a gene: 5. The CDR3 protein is CASSQDREGQDTQYF. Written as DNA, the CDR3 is TGCGCCAGCAGCCAAGACCGGGAGGGCCAGGATACGCAGTATTTT.

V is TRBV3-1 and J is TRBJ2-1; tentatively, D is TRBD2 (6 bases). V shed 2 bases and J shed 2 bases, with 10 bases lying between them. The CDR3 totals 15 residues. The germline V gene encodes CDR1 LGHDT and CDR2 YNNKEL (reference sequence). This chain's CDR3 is CASSQLANTYNEQFF. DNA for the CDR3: TGTGCCAGCAGCCAACTAGCGAATACCTACAATGAGCAGTTCTTC.

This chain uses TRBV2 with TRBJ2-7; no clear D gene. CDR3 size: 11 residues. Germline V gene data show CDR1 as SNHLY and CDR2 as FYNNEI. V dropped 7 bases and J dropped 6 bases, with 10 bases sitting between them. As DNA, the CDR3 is TGTGCCAGCAAGGAGTACGGCGAGCAGTACTTC. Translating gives CASKEYGEQYF.

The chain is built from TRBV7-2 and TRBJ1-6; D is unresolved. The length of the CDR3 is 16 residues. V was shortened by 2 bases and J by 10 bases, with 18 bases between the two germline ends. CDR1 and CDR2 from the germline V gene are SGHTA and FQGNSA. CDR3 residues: CASSLKTASPSSPLHF. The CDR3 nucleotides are TGTGCCAGCAGCTTAAAAACTGCATCCCCTTCGTCACCCCTCCACTTT.

CDR3 in amino acids: CASLRRGRAYEQYF. The CDR3 DNA is TGTGCCAGCCTAAGACGTGGCAGAGCCTACGAGCAGTACTTC. The V gene is TRBV2, the J gene TRBJ2-7; D not certain. Trimming pared 8 bases from V and 2 bases from J, leaving 16 bases between. The CDR3 loop spans 14 amino acids. CDR1 is SNHLY, CDR2 FYNNEI, per germline.

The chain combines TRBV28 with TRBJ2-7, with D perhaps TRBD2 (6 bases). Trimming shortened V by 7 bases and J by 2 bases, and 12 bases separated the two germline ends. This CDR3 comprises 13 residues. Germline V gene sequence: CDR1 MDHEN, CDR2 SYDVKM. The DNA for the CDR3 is TGTGCCAGCACCGCGGGGTTCGCCTACGAGCAGTACTTC. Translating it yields CASTAGFAYEQYF.

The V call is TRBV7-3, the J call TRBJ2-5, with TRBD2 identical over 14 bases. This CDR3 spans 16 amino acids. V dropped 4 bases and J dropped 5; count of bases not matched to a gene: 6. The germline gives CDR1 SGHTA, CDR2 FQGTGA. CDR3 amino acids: CASSSEGTSGSETQYF. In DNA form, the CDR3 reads TGTGCCAGCAGCTCCGAGGGGACTAGCGGGAGTGAGACCCAGTACTTC.

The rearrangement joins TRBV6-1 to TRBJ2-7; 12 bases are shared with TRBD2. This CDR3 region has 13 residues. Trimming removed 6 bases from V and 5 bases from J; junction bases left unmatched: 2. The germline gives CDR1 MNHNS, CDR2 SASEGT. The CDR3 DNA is TGTGCCAGCAGACTAGCGGGAGGAGACGAGCAGTACTTC. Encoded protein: CASRLAGGDEQYF.

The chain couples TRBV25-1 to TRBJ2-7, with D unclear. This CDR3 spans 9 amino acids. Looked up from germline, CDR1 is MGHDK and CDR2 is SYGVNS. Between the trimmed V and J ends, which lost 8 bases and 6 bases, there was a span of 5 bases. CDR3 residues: CASSGEQYF. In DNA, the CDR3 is TGTGCCAGCTCGGGCGAGCAGTACTTC.

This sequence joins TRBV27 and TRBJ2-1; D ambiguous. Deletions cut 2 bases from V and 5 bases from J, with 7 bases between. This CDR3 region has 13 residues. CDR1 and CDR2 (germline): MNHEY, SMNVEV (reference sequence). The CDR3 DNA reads TGTGCCAGCAGTTTACTCTCGAACAATGAGCAGTTCTTC. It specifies CASSLLSNNEQFF.

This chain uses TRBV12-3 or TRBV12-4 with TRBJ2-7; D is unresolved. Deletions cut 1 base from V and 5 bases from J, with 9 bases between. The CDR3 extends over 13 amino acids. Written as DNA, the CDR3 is TGTGCCAGCAGTTTAGGGCAGGCCAACGAGCAGTACTTC. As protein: CASSLGQANEQYF.

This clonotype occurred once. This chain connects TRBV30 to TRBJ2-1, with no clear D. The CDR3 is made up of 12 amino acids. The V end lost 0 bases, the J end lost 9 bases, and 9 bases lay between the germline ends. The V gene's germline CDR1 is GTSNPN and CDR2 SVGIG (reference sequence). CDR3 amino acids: CAWSVQVVEQFF. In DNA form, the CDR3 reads TGTGCCTGGAGTGTACAAGTGGTTGAGCAGTTCTTC. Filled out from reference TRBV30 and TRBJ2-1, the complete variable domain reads SQTIHQWPATLVQPVGSPLSLECTVEGTSNPNLYWYRQAAGRGLQLLFYSVGIGQISSEVPQNLSASRPQDRQFILSSKKLLLSDSGFYLCAWSVQVVEQFFGPGTRLTVL.

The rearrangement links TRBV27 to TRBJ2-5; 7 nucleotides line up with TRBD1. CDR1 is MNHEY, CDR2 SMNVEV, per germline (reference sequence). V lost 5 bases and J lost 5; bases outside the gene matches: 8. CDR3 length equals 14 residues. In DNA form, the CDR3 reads TGTGCCAGCAGTGCCCACAGGGGAATTGAGACCCAGTACTTC. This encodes CASSAHRGIETQYF.

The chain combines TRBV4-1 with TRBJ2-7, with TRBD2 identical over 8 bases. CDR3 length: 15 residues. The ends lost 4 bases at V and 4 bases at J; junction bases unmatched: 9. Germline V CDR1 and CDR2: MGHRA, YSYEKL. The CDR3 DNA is TGCGCCAGCAGCCCTTCGGGACTAGTATGGTACGAGCAGTACTTC. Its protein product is CASSPSGLVWYEQYF.

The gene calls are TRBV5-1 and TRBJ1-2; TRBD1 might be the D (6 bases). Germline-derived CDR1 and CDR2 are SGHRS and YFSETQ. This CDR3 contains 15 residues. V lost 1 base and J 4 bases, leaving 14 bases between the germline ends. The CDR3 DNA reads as TGCGCCAGCAGCTTGCGGCCAGAAGGGGGCTATGGCTACACCTTC. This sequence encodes CASSLRPEGGYGYTF.

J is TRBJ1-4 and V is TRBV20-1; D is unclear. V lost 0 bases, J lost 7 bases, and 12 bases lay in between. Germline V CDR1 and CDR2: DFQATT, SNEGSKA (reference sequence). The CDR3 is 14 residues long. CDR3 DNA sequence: TGCAGTGCTAGAGATGTCAGCCGGGGTGAAAAACTGTTTTTT. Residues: CSARDVSRGEKLFF.

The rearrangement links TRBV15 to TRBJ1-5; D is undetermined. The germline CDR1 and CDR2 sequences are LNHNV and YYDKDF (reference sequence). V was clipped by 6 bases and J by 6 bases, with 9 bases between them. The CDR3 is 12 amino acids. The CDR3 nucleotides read TGTGCCACCAGTAACGGACCTCAGCCCCAGCATTTT. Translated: CATSNGPQPQHF.

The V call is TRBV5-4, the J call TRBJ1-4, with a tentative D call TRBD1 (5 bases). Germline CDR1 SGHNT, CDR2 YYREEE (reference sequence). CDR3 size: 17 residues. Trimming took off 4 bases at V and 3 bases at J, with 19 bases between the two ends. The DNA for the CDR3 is TGTGCCAGCAGCCAAGGCCAGGGAGGGGTGGCTAATGAAAAACTGTTTTTT. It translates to CASSQGQGGVANEKLFF.

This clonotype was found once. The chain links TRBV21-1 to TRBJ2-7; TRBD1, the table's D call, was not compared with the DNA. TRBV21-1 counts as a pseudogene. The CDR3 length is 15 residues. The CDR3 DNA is TGTGCCAGCAGCGTACGTGGGACCGAGACCTACGAGCAGTACTTC. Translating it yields CASSVRGTETYEQYF.

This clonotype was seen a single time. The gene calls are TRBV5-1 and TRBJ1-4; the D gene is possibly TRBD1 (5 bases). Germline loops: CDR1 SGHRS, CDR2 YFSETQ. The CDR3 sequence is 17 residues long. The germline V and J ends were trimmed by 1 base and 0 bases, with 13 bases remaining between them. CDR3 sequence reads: CASSLRGFRATNEKLFF. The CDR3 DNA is TGCGCCAGCAGCTTGAGGGGTTTCCGAGCAACTAATGAAAAACTGTTTTTT.

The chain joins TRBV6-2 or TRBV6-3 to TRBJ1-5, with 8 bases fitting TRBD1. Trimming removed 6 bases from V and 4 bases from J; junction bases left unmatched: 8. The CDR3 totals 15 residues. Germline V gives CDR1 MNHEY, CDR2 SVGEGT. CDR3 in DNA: TGTGCCAGCAGCGGACAGGGAGGTGGTAATCAGCCCCAGCATTTT. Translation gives CASSGQGGGNQPQHF.

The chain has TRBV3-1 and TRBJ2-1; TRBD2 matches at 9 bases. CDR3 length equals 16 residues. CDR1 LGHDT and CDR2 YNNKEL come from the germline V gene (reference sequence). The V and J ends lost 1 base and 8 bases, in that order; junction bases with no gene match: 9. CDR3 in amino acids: CASSQGSGRINDEQFF. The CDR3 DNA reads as TGTGCCAGCAGCCAAGGAAGCGGGAGGATAAATGATGAGCAGTTCTTC.

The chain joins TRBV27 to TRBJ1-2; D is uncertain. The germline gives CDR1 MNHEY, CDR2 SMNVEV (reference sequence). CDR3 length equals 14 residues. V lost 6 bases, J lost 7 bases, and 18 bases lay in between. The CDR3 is CASRREGGAGGYTF. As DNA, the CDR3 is TGTGCCAGCAGACGCGAAGGAGGCGCCGGTGGCTACACCTTC.

In DNA form, the CDR3 reads TGTGCCAGCAGCCCAACAGGGAGAGCTGAAGCTTTCTTT. Protein product: CASSPTGRAEAFF. This chain uses TRBV3-1 with TRBJ1-1, with a possible D match to TRBD1 (6 bases). Trimming stripped 4 bases from V and 6 bases from J, with 12 bases between. From germline, CDR1 is LGHDT and CDR2 YNNKEL (reference sequence). CDR3 length: 13 residues.

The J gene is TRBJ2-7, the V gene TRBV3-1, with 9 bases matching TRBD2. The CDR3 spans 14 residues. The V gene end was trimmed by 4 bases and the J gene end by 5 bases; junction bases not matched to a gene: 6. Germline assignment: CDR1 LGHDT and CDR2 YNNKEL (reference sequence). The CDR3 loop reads CASSLSAGGDEQYF. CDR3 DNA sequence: TGTGCCAGCAGCCTCTCAGCGGGAGGCGACGAGCAGTACTTC.

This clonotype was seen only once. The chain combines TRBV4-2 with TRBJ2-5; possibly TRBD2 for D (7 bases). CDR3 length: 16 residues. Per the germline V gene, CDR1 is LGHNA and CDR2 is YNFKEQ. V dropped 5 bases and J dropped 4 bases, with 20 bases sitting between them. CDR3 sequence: CASSALAGAMGETQYF. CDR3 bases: TGTGCCAGCAGCGCTCTGGCGGGGGCCATGGGAGAGACCCAGTACTTC.